Reported below is one T cell receptor beta chain. Methods used by the authors: By means of reference gene primer amplification, nucleated cell counts were estimated. The assay was immunoSEQ multiplex PCR, and TCRdb's table has in-frame clones only and misses some. That table supplies the V and J calls and clone size; D and trimming were determined from the DNA. The top ten clones hold roughly 10% of a sample with around 120,000 clones, about four fifths of them seen once. This entry is derived from a study of blood T cell repertoires in COVID-19. Background on the study: From the United States, Italy and Spain came samples of acute and convalescent COVID-19. The analysed material was cDNA or gDNA that came from T cells, B-cell-depleted T cells, or PBMCs.

CDR1 is LGHDT and CDR2 is YNNKEL in the germline V gene (reference sequence). V lost 1 base and J lost 4; bases outside the gene matches: 4. CDR3 length equals 15 residues. This TCR derives from a man aged 35-49 years with active or convalescent COVID-19. The sequenced material came from peripheral blood. V usage is TRBV3-1 (or the pseudogene TRBV3-2) and J usage is TRBJ2-3; 8 bases align to TRBD2. The CDR3 is CASSQVGGEADTQYF. Here the CDR3 DNA reads TGTGCCAGCAGCCAAGTCGGGGGGGAAGCAGATACGCAGTATTTT.